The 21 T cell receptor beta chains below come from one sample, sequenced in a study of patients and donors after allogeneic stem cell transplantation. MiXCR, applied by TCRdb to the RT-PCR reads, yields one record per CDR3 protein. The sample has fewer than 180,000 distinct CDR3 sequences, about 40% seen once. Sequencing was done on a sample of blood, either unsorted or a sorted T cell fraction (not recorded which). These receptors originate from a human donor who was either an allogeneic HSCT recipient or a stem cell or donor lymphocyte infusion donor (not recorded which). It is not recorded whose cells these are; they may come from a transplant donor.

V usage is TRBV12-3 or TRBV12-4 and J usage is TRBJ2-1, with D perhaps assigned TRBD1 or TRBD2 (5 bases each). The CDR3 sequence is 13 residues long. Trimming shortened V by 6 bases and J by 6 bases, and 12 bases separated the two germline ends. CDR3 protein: CASRPERGNEQFF. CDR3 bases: TGTGCCAGCAGACCGGAGAGGGGCAATGAGCAGTTCTTC.

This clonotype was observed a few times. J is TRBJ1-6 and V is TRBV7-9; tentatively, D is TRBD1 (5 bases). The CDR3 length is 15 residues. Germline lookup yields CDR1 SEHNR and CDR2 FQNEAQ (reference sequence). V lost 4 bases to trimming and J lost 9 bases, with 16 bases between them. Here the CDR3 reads CASSSNWGSTSPLHF. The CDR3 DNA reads TGTGCCAGCAGCTCCAATTGGGGGTCAACTTCACCCCTCCACTTT.

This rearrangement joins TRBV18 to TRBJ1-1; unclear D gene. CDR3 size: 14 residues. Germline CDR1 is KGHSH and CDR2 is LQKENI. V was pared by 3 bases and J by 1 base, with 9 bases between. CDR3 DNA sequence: TGTGCCAGCTCACCCGACTTTCGGAACACTGAAGCTTTCTTT. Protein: CASSPDFRNTEAFF.

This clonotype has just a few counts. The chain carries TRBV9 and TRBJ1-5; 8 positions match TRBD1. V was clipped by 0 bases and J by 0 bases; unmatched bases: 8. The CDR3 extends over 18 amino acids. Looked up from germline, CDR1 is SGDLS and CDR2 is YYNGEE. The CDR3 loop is CASSVEGQVVYSNQPQHF. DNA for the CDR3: TGTGCCAGCAGCGTAGAGGGACAGGTAGTCTATAGCAATCAGCCCCAGCATTTT.

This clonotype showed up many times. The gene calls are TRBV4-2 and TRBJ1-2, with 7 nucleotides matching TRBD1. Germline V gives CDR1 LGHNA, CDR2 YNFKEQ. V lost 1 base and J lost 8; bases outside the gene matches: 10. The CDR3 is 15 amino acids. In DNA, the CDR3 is TGTGCCAGCAGCCAAGTATCGCAGGGGGATTTAGGCTACACCTTC. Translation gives CASSQVSQGDLGYTF.

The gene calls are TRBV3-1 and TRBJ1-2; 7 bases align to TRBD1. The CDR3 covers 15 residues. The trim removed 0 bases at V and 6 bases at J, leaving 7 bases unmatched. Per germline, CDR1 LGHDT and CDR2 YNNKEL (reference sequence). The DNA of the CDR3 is TGTGCCAGCAGCCAAGATTGGACAGGAAAAAATGGCTACACCTTC. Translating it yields CASSQDWTGKNGYTF.

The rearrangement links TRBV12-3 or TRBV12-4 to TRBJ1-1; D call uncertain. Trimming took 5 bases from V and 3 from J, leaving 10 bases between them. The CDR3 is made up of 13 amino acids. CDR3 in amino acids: CASSEQHHTEAFF. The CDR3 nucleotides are TGTGCCAGCAGTGAACAGCACCACACTGAAGCTTTCTTT.

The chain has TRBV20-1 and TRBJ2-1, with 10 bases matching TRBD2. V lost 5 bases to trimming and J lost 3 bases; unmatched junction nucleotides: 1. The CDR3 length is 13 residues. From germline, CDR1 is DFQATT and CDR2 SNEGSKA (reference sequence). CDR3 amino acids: CSARTSGYNEQFF. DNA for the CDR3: TGCAGTGCTCGGACTAGCGGCTACAATGAGCAGTTCTTC.

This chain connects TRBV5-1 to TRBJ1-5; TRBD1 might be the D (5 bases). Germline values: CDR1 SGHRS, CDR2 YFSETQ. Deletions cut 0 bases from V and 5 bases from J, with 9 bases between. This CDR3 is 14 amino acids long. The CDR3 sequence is CASSLDSGDQPQHF. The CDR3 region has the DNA TGCGCCAGCAGCTTGGATTCGGGGGATCAGCCCCAGCATTTT.

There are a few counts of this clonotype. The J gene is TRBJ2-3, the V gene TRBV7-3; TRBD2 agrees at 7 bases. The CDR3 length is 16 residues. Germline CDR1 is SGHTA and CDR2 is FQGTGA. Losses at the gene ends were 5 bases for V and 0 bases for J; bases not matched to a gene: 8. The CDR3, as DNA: TGTGCCAGCAGCCCGAAACGGGGGGTTAGCACAGATACGCAGTATTTT. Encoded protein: CASSPKRGVSTDTQYF.

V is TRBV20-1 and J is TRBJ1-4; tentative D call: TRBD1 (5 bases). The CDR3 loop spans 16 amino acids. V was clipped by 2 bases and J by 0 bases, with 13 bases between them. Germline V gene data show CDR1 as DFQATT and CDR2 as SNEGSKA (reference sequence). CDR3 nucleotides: TGCAGTGCTAGAAGGGGCCCGGGGGCAACTAATGAAAAACTGTTTTTT. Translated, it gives CSARRGPGATNEKLFF.

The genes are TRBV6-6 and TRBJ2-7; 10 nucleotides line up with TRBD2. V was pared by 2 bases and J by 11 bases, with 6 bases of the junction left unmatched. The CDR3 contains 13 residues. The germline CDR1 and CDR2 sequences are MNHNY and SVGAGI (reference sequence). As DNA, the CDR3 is TGTGCCAGCAGTTACCCAGGACTAGCGGCGGAGTACGTC. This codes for CASSYPGLAAEYV.

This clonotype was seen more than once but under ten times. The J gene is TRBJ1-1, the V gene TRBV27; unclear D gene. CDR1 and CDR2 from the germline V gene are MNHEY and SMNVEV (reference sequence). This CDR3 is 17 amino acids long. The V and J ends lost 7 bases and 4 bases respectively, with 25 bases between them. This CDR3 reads CASNPRMVWQAGTEAFF. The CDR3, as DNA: TGTGCCAGCAACCCCAGAATGGTTTGGCAGGCGGGCACTGAAGCTTTCTTT.

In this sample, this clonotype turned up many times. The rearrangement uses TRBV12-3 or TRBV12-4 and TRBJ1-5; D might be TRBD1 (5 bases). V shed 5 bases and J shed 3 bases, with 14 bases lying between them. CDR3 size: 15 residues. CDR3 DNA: TGTGCCAGCAGTCTCCACGGGGGGTTCAATCAGCCCCAGCATTTT. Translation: CASSLHGGFNQPQHF.

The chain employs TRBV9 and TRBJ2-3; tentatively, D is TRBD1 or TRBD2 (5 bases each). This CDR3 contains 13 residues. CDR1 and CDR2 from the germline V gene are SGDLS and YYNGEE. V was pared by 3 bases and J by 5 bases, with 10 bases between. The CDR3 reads CASSGGMVDTQYF. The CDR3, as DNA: TGTGCCAGCAGCGGGGGGATGGTAGATACGCAGTATTTT.

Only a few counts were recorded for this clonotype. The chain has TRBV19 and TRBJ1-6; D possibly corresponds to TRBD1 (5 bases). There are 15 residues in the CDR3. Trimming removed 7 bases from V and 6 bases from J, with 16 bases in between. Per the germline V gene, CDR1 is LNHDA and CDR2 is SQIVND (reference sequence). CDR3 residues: CASTSPGQPNSPLHF. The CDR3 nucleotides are TGTGCCAGTACCTCACCCGGACAACCTAATTCACCCCTCCACTTT. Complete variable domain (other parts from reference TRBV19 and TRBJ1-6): DGGITQSPKYLFRKEGQNVTLSCEQNLNHDAMYWYRQDPGQGLRLIYYSQIVNDFQKGDIAEGYSVSREKKESFPLTVTSAQKNPTAFYLCASTSPGQPNSPLHFGNGTRLTVT.

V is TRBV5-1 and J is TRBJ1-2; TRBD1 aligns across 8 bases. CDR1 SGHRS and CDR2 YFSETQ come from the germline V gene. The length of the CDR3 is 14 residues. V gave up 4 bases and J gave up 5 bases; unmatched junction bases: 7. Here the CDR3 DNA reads TGCGCCAGCAGCCTCGGGACAGGAGCGTATGGCTACACCTTC. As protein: CASSLGTGAYGYTF. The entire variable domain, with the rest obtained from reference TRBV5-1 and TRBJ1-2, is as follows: KAGVTQTPRYLIKTRGQQVTLSCSPISGHRSVSWYQQTPGQGLQFLFEYFSETQRNKGNFPGRFSGRQFSNSRSEMNVSTLELGDSALYLCASSLGTGAYGYTFGSGTRLTVV.

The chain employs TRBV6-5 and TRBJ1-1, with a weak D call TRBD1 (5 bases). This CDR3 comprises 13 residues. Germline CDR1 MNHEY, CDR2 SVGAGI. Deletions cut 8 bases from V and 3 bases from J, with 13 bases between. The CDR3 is CASLNAGDTEAFF. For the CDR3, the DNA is TGTGCCAGCCTGAATGCGGGGGACACTGAAGCTTTCTTT.

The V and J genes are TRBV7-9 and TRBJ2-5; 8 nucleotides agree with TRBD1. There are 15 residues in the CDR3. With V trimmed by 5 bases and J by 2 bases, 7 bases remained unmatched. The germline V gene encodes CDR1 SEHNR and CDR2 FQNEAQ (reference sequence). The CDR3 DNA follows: TGTGCCAGCAGCAGCCGGACAGGGCAACAAGAGACCCAGTACTTC. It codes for CASSSRTGQQETQYF.

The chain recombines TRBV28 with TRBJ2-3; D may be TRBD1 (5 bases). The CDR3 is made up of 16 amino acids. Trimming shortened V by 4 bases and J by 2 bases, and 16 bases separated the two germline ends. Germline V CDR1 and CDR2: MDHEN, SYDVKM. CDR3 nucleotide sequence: TGTGCCAGCAGTTCGATTAATTCAGGGTTCACAGATACGCAGTATTTT. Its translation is CASSSINSGFTDTQYF.

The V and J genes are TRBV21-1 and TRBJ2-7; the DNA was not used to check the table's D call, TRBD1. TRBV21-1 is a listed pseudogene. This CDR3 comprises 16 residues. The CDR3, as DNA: TGTGCCAGCAAAGTGTCGGCAGGGGCTGGGTCCTACGAGCAGTACGTC. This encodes CASKVSAGAGSYEQYV.